The 9 T cell receptor beta chains listed next were all sequenced from one sample in a study of control samples from healthy donors and cancer patients (dated by TCRdb to 2019 to 2021). The library was built by means of the immunoSEQ multiplex PCR assay. What TCRdb holds here is the immuneACCESS table cut down to in-frame rearrangements. Part of the clones is not present; checked against another copy, under half of the missing clones reflect an unresolved V gene, and the others are unexplained. Across this sample there are almost 85,000 clones, with around 83% seen only once. The ten largest make up 11% of the sample. Sequencing was done on a sample of PBMCs. These receptors were collected from a man aged 55 to 70 with head and neck cancer.

This chain joins TRBV4-1 and TRBJ2-4; 7 bases fit TRBD1. The CDR3 contains 16 residues. Germline assignment: CDR1 MGHRA and CDR2 YSYEKL. The trim removed 4 bases at V and 4 bases at J, leaving 10 bases unmatched. CDR3 nucleotide sequence: TGCGCCAGCAGCCCAGACCCTGGGACAGATAAAAACATTCAGTACTTC. It is translated as CASSPDPGTDKNIQYF.

The count of this clone is one. The J gene is TRBJ1-2, the V gene TRBV5-1; 8 bases align to TRBD1. Trimming at V came to 0 bases and at J to 11 bases, leaving 0 bases not matched to a gene. This CDR3 has 11 amino acids. Germline V lookup: CDR1 SGHRS, CDR2 YFSETQ. The CDR3 nucleotides read TGCGCCAGCAGCTTGGGACAGGGGTACACCTTC. Translation gives CASSLGQGYTF.

The gene calls are TRBV3-1 (or the pseudogene TRBV3-2) and TRBJ1-2, with 12 positions matching TRBD1. V lost 4 bases to trimming and J lost 2 bases; unmatched junction nucleotides: 2. CDR1 and CDR2 from the germline V gene are LGHDT and YNNKEL (reference sequence). The CDR3 loop spans 15 amino acids. The CDR3 is CASSPGTGGNYGYTF. CDR3 coding DNA: TGTGCCAGCAGCCCCGGGACAGGGGGCAACTATGGCTACACCTTC.

The CDR3 DNA reads TGTGCCAGCAGGGACAGGGGCTCTAGCACAGATACGCAGTATTTT. It specifies CASRDRGSSTDTQYF. The chain carries TRBV6-5 and TRBJ2-3, with 9 bases matching TRBD1. Germline V gives CDR1 MNHEY, CDR2 SVGAGI. CDR3 length: 15 amino acids. J was trimmed by 0 bases and V by 6 bases; bases with no gene match: 4.

As DNA, the CDR3 is TGTGCCAGCAGTATCACGGGGGGAGCATCTTCACCCCTCCACTTT. Protein product: CASSITGGASSPLHF. The chain couples TRBV7-2 to TRBJ1-6, with a possible D match to TRBD1 (5 bases). V lost 6 bases and J lost 9, with 18 bases in between. CDR3 length: 15 residues. CDR1 is SGHTA and CDR2 is FQGNSA in the germline V gene.

The CDR3 DNA follows: TGCGCCAGCAGCCAGGGACTAGCGGGGGATGAGCAGTTCTTC. It is translated as CASSQGLAGDEQFF. This chain links TRBV5-1 with TRBJ2-1; 14 bases line up with TRBD2. Looked up from germline, CDR1 is SGHRS and CDR2 is YFSETQ. Unmatched junction bases numbered 2, after V lost 4 bases and J lost 8 bases. The CDR3 length is 14 residues.

The V call is TRBV5-1, the J call TRBJ2-2; TRBD1 aligns across 7 bases. V lost 4 bases to trimming and J lost 3 bases; unmatched junction nucleotides: 6. CDR1 SGHRS and CDR2 YFSETQ come from the germline V gene. The length of the CDR3 is 15 residues. Here the CDR3 DNA reads TGCGCCAGCAGCGCCCGGGACAGACACACCGGGGAGCTGTTTTTT. It translates to CASSARDRHTGELFF.

The chain links TRBV4-2 to TRBJ1-4, with D possibly TRBD1 on 6 matching bases. Germline-derived CDR1 and CDR2 are LGHNA and YNFKEQ. The CDR3 has 17 amino acids. With 0 bases removed from V and 4 bases from J, the gap between germline ends came to 15 bases. The CDR3 is CASSQDFGGQFNEKLFF. The CDR3 DNA reads as TGTGCCAGCAGCCAAGATTTTGGAGGACAGTTTAATGAAAAACTGTTTTTT.

V usage is TRBV7-2 and J usage is TRBJ2-7; 9 positions agree with TRBD1. After removal of 5 bases from V and 3 bases from J, the junction contained 8 bases not matched to a gene. The CDR3 extends over 15 amino acids. In germline, CDR1 is SGHTA, CDR2 FQGNSA. The CDR3 DNA reads TGTGCCAGCAGCAGGATGTCGGGACAGGGCTACGAGCAGTACTTC. Encoded protein: CASSRMSGQGYEQYF.